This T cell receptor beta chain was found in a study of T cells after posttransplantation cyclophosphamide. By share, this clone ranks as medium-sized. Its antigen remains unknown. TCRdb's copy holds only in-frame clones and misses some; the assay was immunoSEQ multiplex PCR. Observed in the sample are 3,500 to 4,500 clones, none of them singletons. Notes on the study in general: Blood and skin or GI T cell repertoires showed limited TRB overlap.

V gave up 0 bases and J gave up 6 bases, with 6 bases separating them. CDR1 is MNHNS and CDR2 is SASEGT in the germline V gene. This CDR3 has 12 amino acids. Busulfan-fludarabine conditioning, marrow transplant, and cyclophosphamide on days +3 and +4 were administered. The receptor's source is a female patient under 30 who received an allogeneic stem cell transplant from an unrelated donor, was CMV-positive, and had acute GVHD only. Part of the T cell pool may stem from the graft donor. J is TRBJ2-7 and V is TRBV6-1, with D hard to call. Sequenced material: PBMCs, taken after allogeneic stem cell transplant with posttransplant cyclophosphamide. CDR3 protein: CASSEATPEQYF. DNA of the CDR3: TGTGCCAGCAGTGAAGCGACACCCGAGCAGTACTTC.